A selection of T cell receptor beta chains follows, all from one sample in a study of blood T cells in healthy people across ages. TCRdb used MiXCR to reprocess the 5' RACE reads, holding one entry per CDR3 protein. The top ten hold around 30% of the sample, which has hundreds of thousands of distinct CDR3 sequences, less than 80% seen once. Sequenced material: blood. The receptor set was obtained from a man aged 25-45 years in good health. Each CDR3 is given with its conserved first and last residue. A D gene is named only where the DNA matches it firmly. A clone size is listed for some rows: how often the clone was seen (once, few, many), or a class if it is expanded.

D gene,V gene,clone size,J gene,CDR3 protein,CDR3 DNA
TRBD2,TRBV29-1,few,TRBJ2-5,CSVGGLAGGRGETQYF,TGCAGCGTTGGTGGGCTAGCGGGGGGAAGGGGAGAGACCCAGTACTTC
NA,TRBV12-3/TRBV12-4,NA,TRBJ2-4,CASSFQGYERYF,TGTGCCAGCAGCTTCCAGGGTTACGAGCGGTACTTC
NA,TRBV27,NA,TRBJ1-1,CASSARWAGNTEAFF,TGTGCCAGCAGCGCTCGGTGGGCGGGGAACACTGAAGCTTTCTTT
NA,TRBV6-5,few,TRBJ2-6,CASSRKRSGANVLTF,TGTGCCAGCAGCCGTAAAAGGTCGGGGGCCAACGTCCTGACTTTC
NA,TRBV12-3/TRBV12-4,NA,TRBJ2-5,CASGYGRMETQYF,TGTGCCAGCGGCTACGGACGAATGGAGACCCAGTACTTC
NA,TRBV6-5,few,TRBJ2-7,CASSTGDGTYEQYF,TGTGCCAGCAGTACCGGGGACGGGACCTACGAGCAGTACTTC
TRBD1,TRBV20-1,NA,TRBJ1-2,CSARDQRDRVGGNYGYTF,TGCAGTGCTAGAGATCAACGGGACAGGGTCGGGGGTAACTATGGCTACACCTTC
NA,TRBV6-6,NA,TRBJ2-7,CASSYSGGGWGEQYF,TGTGCCAGCAGTTACTCCGGAGGGGGGTGGGGCGAGCAGTACTTC
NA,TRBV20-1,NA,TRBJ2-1,CSARELVATSYNEQFF,TGCAGTGCTAGAGAACTAGTCGCTACCTCCTACAATGAGCAGTTCTTC
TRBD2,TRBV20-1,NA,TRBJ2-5,CSARDPTASGVTETQYF,TGCAGTGCTAGAGACCCCACGGCTAGCGGGGTAACGGAGACCCAGTACTTC
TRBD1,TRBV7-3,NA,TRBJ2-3,CASSPGQGLDTQYF,TGTGCCAGCAGCCCCGGACAGGGATTAGATACGCAGTATTTT
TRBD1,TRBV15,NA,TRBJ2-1,CATSGGTGVSYNEQFF,TGTGCCACCAGCGGGGGGACAGGGGTCTCCTACAATGAGCAGTTCTTC
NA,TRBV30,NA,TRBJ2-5,CAWGSDDLAHQETQYF,TGTGCCTGGGGGTCCGACGATCTAGCGCACCAAGAGACCCAGTACTTC
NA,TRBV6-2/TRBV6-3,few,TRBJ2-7,CASSYRSAGSYEQYF,TGTGCCAGCAGTTACCGGTCAGCAGGTTCGTACGAGCAGTACTTC
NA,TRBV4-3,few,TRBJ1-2,CASSQDLRGYYGYTF,TGCGCCAGCAGCCAAGATCTGAGGGGATACTATGGCTACACCTTC
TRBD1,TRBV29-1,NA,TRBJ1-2,CSAPGQGDYGYTF,TGCAGCGCTCCGGGACAGGGTGACTATGGCTACACCTTC
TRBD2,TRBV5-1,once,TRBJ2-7,CASSLDSGGAYEQYF,TGCGCCAGCAGCTTGGATAGCGGGGGGGCTTATGAGCAGTACTTC
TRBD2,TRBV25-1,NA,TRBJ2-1,CASSAWTSGSSYNEQFF,TGTGCCAGCAGTGCTTGGACTAGCGGGAGCTCCTACAATGAGCAGTTCTTC
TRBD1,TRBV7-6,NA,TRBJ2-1,CASSDWTGRDSYNEQFF,TGTGCCAGCAGCGACTGGACAGGGCGCGACTCCTACAATGAGCAGTTCTTC
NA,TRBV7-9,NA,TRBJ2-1,CASSFTTRTEQFF,TGTGCCAGCAGCTTCACCACCCGGACGGAGCAGTTCTTC
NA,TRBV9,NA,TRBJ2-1,CASSRGVLGFDEQFF,TGTGCCAGCAGCCGAGGAGTGCTAGGTTTCGATGAGCAGTTCTTC
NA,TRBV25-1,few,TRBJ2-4,CASNPQAYF,TGTGCCAGCAACCCCCAGGCGTACTTC
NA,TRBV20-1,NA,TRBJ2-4,CSAPQQGETQHF,TGCAGTGCCCCCCAGCAGGGTGAGACCCAGCACTTC
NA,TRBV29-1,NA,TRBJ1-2,CSVEDPVRGGYGYTF,TGCAGCGTTGAAGATCCTGTCCGAGGGGGCTATGGCTACACCTTC
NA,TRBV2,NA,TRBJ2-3,CATQLPPDRTSTDTQYF,TGTGCCACCCAACTACCTCCTGACAGAACTAGCACAGATACGCAGTATTTT
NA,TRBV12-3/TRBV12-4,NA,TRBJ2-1,CASSFLDNEQFF,TGTGCCAGCAGTTTTTTGGACAATGAGCAGTTCTTC
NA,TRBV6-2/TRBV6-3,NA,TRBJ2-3,CASKGPFRTDTQYF,TGTGCCAGCAAAGGCCCTTTTCGCACAGATACGCAGTATTTT
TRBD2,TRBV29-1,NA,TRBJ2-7,CSAIGTTSEQYF,TGCAGCGCCATAGGGACTACCAGCGAGCAGTACTTC